The next 23 T cell receptor beta chains were all read from a single sample in a study of blood T cell dynamics during melanoma immunotherapy. TCRdb's copy holds only in-frame clones and misses some; the assay was immunoSEQ multiplex PCR. This table holds around 8,100 clones, about 80% found once. As for time point: pre-treatment baseline. The sample was blood, taken from a patient treated with checkpoint blockade. These receptors came from a human donor with melanoma.

The chain is built from TRBV7-2 and TRBJ2-6; D not certain. Germline lookup yields CDR1 SGHTA and CDR2 FQGNSA. Trimming stripped 1 base from V and 2 bases from J, with 6 bases between. The CDR3 loop spans 15 amino acids. The CDR3 protein is CASSLVRAGANVLTF. The CDR3 coding sequence is TGTGCCAGCAGCTTAGTTAGGGCTGGGGCCAACGTCCTGACTTTC. Drawing the rest from reference TRBV7-2 and TRBJ2-6, the complete variable domain is GAGVSQSPSNKVTEKGKDVELRCDPISGHTALYWYRQSLGQGLEFLIYFQGNSAPDKSGLPSDRFSAERTGGSVSTLTIQRTQQEDSAVYLCASSLVRAGANVLTFGAGSRLTVL.

This clone was recorded a few times. This chain links TRBV19 with TRBJ1-1, with D possibly being TRBD1 (5 bases). This CDR3 spans 14 amino acids. Per the germline V gene, CDR1 is LNHDA and CDR2 is SQIVND (reference sequence). The V end lost 5 bases, the J end lost 3 bases, and 13 bases lay between the germline ends. The CDR3 DNA reads as TGTGCCAGTAGTCCTCGGGACGGCTACACTGAAGCTTTCTTT. Protein sequence: CASSPRDGYTEAFF.

This clone has just a few counts. The V gene is TRBV27, the J gene TRBJ1-3, with D hard to call. The CDR3 has 17 residues. The germline V gene encodes CDR1 MNHEY and CDR2 SMNVEV (reference sequence). Trimming left V 5 bases short and J 2 bases short, with 19 bases between. CDR3 nucleotides: TGTGCCAGCAGTCGGTCAGTTGATCTTCACGCTGGAAACACCATATATTTT. It translates to CASSRSVDLHAGNTIYF.

The chain carries TRBV4-2 and TRBJ2-6; D not certain. Germline lookup yields CDR1 LGHNA and CDR2 YNFKEQ. V was cut by 0 bases and J by 0 bases, with 12 bases left in between. This CDR3 has 18 residues. The CDR3 DNA sequence: TGTGCCAGCAGCCAAGACCAGGACGGCCTCTCTGGGGCCAACGTCCTGACTTTC. Translated: CASSQDQDGLSGANVLTF.

This clone was observed a handful of times. V is TRBV5-5 and J is TRBJ1-5, with D hard to call. V lost 2 bases to trimming and J lost 3 bases, with 9 bases between them. The length of the CDR3 is 14 residues. Germline lookup yields CDR1 SGHKS and CDR2 YYEKEE (reference sequence). The CDR3 coding sequence is TGTGCCAGCAGCTTTAAGGAGTCCAATCAGCCCCAGCATTTT. Residues: CASSFKESNQPQHF.

This clone has a handful of counts. This chain uses TRBV6-1 with TRBJ2-7; 7 bases align to TRBD2. The CDR3 covers 16 residues. Trimming took 1 base from V and 4 from J; bases not matched to a gene: 10. Germline CDR1 and CDR2: MNHNS and SASEGT. The chain's CDR3 is CASSEEDGRGHYEQYF. The CDR3 nucleotides read TGTGCCAGCAGTGAAGAAGATGGGAGGGGCCATTACGAGCAGTACTTC.

With regard to this clone: No conserved phenylalanine or tryptophan ends this CDR3, so it is likely a read error. The CDR3 bases are TGTGCTAGTGGTTCCCAGGGAACTAGGGGCTACACCTCC. This sequence encodes CASGSQGTRGYTS. This chain joins TRBV12-5 and TRBJ1-2; possibly TRBD1 for D (5 bases). Germline CDR1 LGHNT, CDR2 FRNRAP. CDR3 length: 13 residues. Trimming pared 4 bases from V and 8 bases from J, leaving 14 bases between.

In this sample, this clone turned up once. The gene calls are TRBV6-4 and TRBJ1-4, with D possibly matching TRBD1 (5 bases). From germline, CDR1 is MRHNA and CDR2 SNTAGT. The CDR3 has 14 residues. Trimming stripped 3 bases from V and 0 bases from J, with 5 bases between. The DNA of the CDR3 is TGTGCCAGCAGTGAGACAGCAACTAATGAAAAACTGTTTTTT. Translated: CASSETATNEKLFF.

This chain uses TRBV7-2 with TRBJ1-5, with 9 bases that match TRBD1. The germline gives CDR1 SGHTA, CDR2 FQGNSA. The CDR3 totals 13 residues. V dropped 4 bases and J dropped 7; count of bases not matched to a gene: 2. The CDR3 spells CASSYRGQQPQHF. Written as DNA, the CDR3 is TGTGCCAGCAGCTACAGGGGGCAACAGCCCCAGCATTTT.

V and J are TRBV6-5 and TRBJ1-5; D is unclear. Deletions cut 6 bases from V and 2 bases from J, with 8 bases between. The length of the CDR3 is 13 residues. Germline V CDR1 and CDR2: MNHEY, SVGAGI. DNA of the CDR3: TGTGCCAGCAGGGAGGATGGCAATCAGCCCCAGCATTTT. Translation: CASREDGNQPQHF.

In this sample, this clone turned up once. The J gene is TRBJ1-6, the V gene TRBV4-3; 7 bases match TRBD1. This CDR3 has 15 residues. The germline V gene has CDR1 LGHNA and CDR2 YSLEER. V lost 0 bases, J lost 10 bases, and 6 bases stayed unmatched. The CDR3: CASSQDPQGGSPLHF. The CDR3 region has the DNA TGCGCCAGCAGCCAAGATCCGCAGGGGGGATCACCCCTCCACTTT.

The V and J genes are TRBV2 and TRBJ2-2; D possibly corresponds to TRBD1 (5 bases). This CDR3 is built from 14 residues. Deletions cut 1 base from V and 4 bases from J, with 7 bases between. The germline CDR1 and CDR2 sequences are SNHLY and FYNNEI. CDR3 sequence (DNA): TGTGCCAGCAGTGAAGGGCAGGGCACCGGGGAGCTGTTTTTT. Protein sequence: CASSEGQGTGELFF.

The chain couples TRBV5-4 to TRBJ2-7; D unresolved. This CDR3 is built from 13 residues. Germline V CDR1 and CDR2: SGHNT, YYREEE (reference sequence). V gave up 2 bases and J gave up 0 bases, with 6 bases separating them. The CDR3 here is CASSFTGSYEQYF. The CDR3 DNA follows: TGTGCCAGCAGCTTCACCGGCTCCTACGAGCAGTACTTC.

The rearrangement links TRBV6-1 to TRBJ1-2; 9 positions agree with TRBD1. CDR3 length: 16 residues. The J segment lost 4 bases and the V segment lost 3 bases, leaving 9 bases of the junction unmatched. Germline CDR1 is MNHNS and CDR2 is SASEGT. The CDR3 DNA reads as TGTGCCAGCAGTGAGGTACAGGGGGCTTTTGGCTATGGCTACACCTTC. Residues: CASSEVQGAFGYGYTF.

The DNA of the CDR3 is TGTGCCAGCTTAGGGGTTGAAAAACTGTTTTTT. Amino acid sequence: CASLGVEKLFF. The chain is built from TRBV28 and TRBJ1-4; tentatively, D is TRBD1 (5 bases). The CDR3 is 11 amino acids. Germline values: CDR1 MDHEN, CDR2 SYDVKM. Trimming cost V 8 bases and J 7 bases, with 8 bases left between them.

The gene calls are TRBV13 and TRBJ2-3; TRBD2 might be the D (6 bases). The ends were cut back, 5 bases at V and 1 base at J, with 13 bases in the middle. Germline CDR1 and CDR2: PRHDT and FYEKMQ (reference sequence). CDR3 length equals 15 residues. DNA for the CDR3: TGTGCCAGCAGCCCAGCGCCGGGAGGCACAGATACGCAGTATTTT. It specifies CASSPAPGGTDTQYF.

This chain joins TRBV29-1 and TRBJ2-3, with no clear D. Germline lookup yields CDR1 SQVTM and CDR2 ANQGSEA. The CDR3 contains 13 residues. Deletions cut 6 bases from V and 1 base from J, with 11 bases between. The CDR3: CSVDQDGTDTQYF. As DNA, the CDR3 is TGCAGCGTGGACCAGGACGGCACAGATACGCAGTATTTT.

This chain joins TRBV30 and TRBJ1-4, with a possible D match to TRBD1 (5 bases). The germline CDR1 and CDR2 sequences are GTSNPN and SVGIG (reference sequence). This CDR3 comprises 12 residues. The V gene lost 1 base and the J gene lost 8 bases, with 8 bases spanning the gap. In DNA form, the CDR3 reads TGTGCCTGGAGTGGGGGGAAGGAAAAACTGTTTTTT. As protein: CAWSGGKEKLFF.

In its sample, this clone was seen a few times. The chain employs TRBV4-2 and TRBJ2-4; TRBD1 matches at 9 bases. Germline trimming cut 3 bases from V and 1 base from J; bases unmatched to any gene: 13. Germline V lookup: CDR1 LGHNA, CDR2 YNFKEQ. This CDR3 has 19 residues. Here the CDR3 DNA reads TGTGCCAGCAGCCAGGAGGGGGGCCGGACAGGGGCGGCCAAAAACATTCAGTACTTC. Residues: CASSQEGGRTGAAKNIQYF.

V gene TRBV10-3 combines with J gene TRBJ2-7, with TRBD2 matching over 9 bases. Losses at the gene ends were 6 bases for V and 0 bases for J; bases not matched to a gene: 3. The CDR3 sequence is 14 residues long. The germline gives CDR1 ENHRY, CDR2 SYGVKD. The CDR3 region is CAIREGLASYEQYF. The DNA of the CDR3 is TGTGCCATCAGGGAGGGACTAGCCTCCTACGAGCAGTACTTC.

The rearrangement links TRBV11-3 to TRBJ2-5; D unclear. Trimming left V 0 bases short and J 3 bases short, with 8 bases between. The CDR3 sequence is 14 residues long. Germline loops: CDR1 SGHNT, CDR2 YENEEA. DNA for the CDR3: TGTGCCAGCAGCTTAGATGGTCCGGAAGAGACCCAGTACTTC. Residues: CASSLDGPEETQYF.

This clone was recorded only once. The chain is built from TRBV4-1 and TRBJ2-7; 10 bases map to TRBD1. V lost 1 base and J lost 5; bases outside the gene matches: 5. CDR1 and CDR2 (germline): MGHRA, YSYEKL. CDR3 length equals 15 residues. As DNA, the CDR3 is TGCGCCAGCAGCCAAGCGGGGACAGGGGTCCACGAGCAGTACTTC. Encoded protein: CASSQAGTGVHEQYF.

The CDR3 bases are TGTGCCAGCAGCTTAGTGTCAGCTAACTATGGCTACACCTTC. Translated: CASSLVSANYGYTF. The gene calls are TRBV13 and TRBJ1-2, with unresolved D. V was clipped by 1 base and J by 0 bases, with 6 bases between them. CDR1 and CDR2 (germline): PRHDT, FYEKMQ (reference sequence). The CDR3 totals 14 residues.